Following are 2 T cell receptor beta chains from one sample sequenced in a study of beta chain features in type 1 diabetes listed by TCRdb under 2018. Library preparation used the immunoSEQ multiplex PCR assay. The entire isolated RNA was reverse transcribed using the High Capacity cDNA Reverse Transcription Kit, and thus expressed TCRB transcripts were sequenced. The source is immuneACCESS, and TCRdb retained only in-frame sequences with V and J called. Part of the clones is not carried over; for the studies checked, unresolved V genes explain less than half of this, and the remainder is unexplained. This sample is represented by 350,000 to 450,000 clones; roughly 16% of them were singletons. Approximately 0.02% of the sample comes from the top ten. Sequencing used naive CD4+ T cells from blood. According to the study, the label for this sample's cell subset or site signals: true naive CD4+ T cells. These receptor sequences come from a young woman in good health.

There are a few counts of this clone. V and J are TRBV29-1 and TRBJ2-5; tentatively, D is TRBD1 (5 bases). CDR1 SQVTM and CDR2 ANQGSEA come from the germline V gene. V lost 1 base and J 9 bases, leaving 12 bases between the germline ends. CDR3 length equals 12 residues. The CDR3 here is CSVEGQGWAQYF. CDR3 nucleotides: TGCAGCGTTGAAGGTCAGGGATGGGCCCAGTACTTC.

The rearrangement links TRBV28 to TRBJ2-5; no definite D call. Looked up from germline, CDR1 is MDHEN and CDR2 is SYDVKM. This CDR3 has 11 residues. With 6 bases removed from V and 9 bases from J, the gap between germline ends came to 11 bases. The CDR3 is CASSGSRAQYF. The CDR3 bases are TGTGCCAGCAGCGGGTCAAGAGCCCAGTACTTC.